The clone carrying this T cell receptor beta chain was observed many times. Its antigen is currently unknown. The CDR3 has 14 residues. The V gene's germline CDR1 is SSHAT and CDR2 FNYEAQ (reference sequence). With V trimmed by 5 bases and J by 9 bases, 8 bases remained unmatched. The entry originates in a study of T cells after posttransplantation cyclophosphamide. Study-level points and caveats: Recipient CMV seropositivity and CMV reactivation strongly tracked TRB clonality.

Sequenced by immunoSEQ multiplex PCR; TCRdb stores in-frame clones only, minus some. Recorded here are some 40,000 clones, none singletons. The gene calls are TRBV7-7 and TRBJ2-3, with TRBD1 matching over 10 bases. Sequencing was carried out using PBMCs. This sequence was found in a man aged 40-49 years in good health, CMV-negative, and a related stem cell transplant donor. In DNA form, the CDR3 reads TGTGCCAGCAGCCCCGGACAGGGGGGAGAAACGCAGTATTTT. It yields the protein CASSPGQGGETQYF.